Below are 11 T cell receptor beta chains sequenced from a single sample in a study of regulatory T cells in long-lasting Graves disease. The time point here: newly diagnosed GD, antithyroid drugs for less than 3 months. Isolated PBMC RNA provided the starting material for the TCR library. In building TCR beta libraries, iRepertoire HTBI primers were used together with Arm-PCR of CDR3 regions. One entry per CDR3 protein results from TCRdb running MiXCR on the multiplex PCR reads. Counted here are 560,000 or so distinct CDR3 sequences, about 16% occurring once; the ten biggest clones make up around 11%. The same sample was also used in a study of T cells in Graves' hyperthyroidism and ophthalmopathy.

This material consisted of peripheral blood mononuclear cells (PBMCs), taken at new diagnosis, from a patient treated with antithyroid drugs. The source of these receptors is a man between 18 and 29 years old with Graves disease.

This chain joins TRBV19 and TRBJ2-2; 8 nucleotides line up with TRBD1. The J segment lost 6 bases and the V segment lost 3 bases, leaving 12 bases of the junction unmatched. Germline V CDR1 and CDR2: LNHDA, SQIVND (reference sequence). The CDR3 is 17 residues long. The CDR3 coding sequence is TGTGCCAGTAGTATCGAGGGCAGGGGGCTACACCCCGGGGAGCTGTTTTTT. This encodes CASSIEGRGLHPGELFF.

The chain links TRBV7-2 to TRBJ2-1; D is possibly TRBD1 (6 bases). The germline gives CDR1 SGHTA, CDR2 FQGNSA. Trimming took off 2 bases at V and 15 bases at J, with 14 bases between the two ends. CDR3 size: 12 residues. As DNA, the CDR3 is TGTGCCAGCAGCTTAAGCGGATCAGGGGCGTTCTTC. Translation: CASSLSGSGAFF.

The genes are TRBV5-1 and TRBJ2-5; 11 bases agree with TRBD2. The V gene end was trimmed by 4 bases and the J gene end by 2 bases; junction bases not matched to a gene: 4. The germline V gene has CDR1 SGHRS and CDR2 YFSETQ. The CDR3 extends over 15 amino acids. The CDR3 here is CASSETSGTQETQYF. The DNA of the CDR3 is TGCGCCAGCAGCGAGACTAGCGGGACTCAAGAGACCCAGTACTTC.

This clonotype was seen at least ten times. The chain carries TRBV3-1 and TRBJ2-5; D ambiguous. Germline V lookup: CDR1 LGHDT, CDR2 YNNKEL (reference sequence). Trimming stripped 3 bases from V and 0 bases from J, with 5 bases between. This CDR3 comprises 13 residues. The CDR3, as DNA: TGTGCCAGCAGCCAGGGCCACCAAGAGACCCAGTACTTC. Translated, it gives CASSQGHQETQYF.

This clonotype was recorded many times. J is TRBJ2-7 and V is TRBV30, with 9 bases that match TRBD1. Germline lookup yields CDR1 GTSNPN and CDR2 SVGIG (reference sequence). With V trimmed by 4 bases and J by 6 bases, 7 bases remained unmatched. The CDR3 length is 13 residues. CDR3 in amino acids: CAWNSGTGLEQYF. DNA of the CDR3: TGTGCCTGGAATTCCGGGACAGGGCTCGAGCAGTACTTC.

This clonotype was seen more than once but under ten times. This chain joins TRBV18 and TRBJ2-5; 10 nucleotides agree with TRBD2. Trimming took 1 base from V and 2 from J; bases not matched to a gene: 7. Germline loops: CDR1 KGHSH, CDR2 LQKENI. CDR3 length: 17 amino acids. In nucleotides, the CDR3 is TGTGCCAGCTCACCACTAGGAGCGGGAGGGTCTCAAGAGACCCAGTACTTC. Translation gives CASSPLGAGGSQETQYF.

The sample holds a few counts of this clonotype. The V gene is TRBV27, the J gene TRBJ1-1; D call uncertain. The CDR3 runs 15 residues. V lost 4 bases to trimming and J lost 1 base, with 13 bases between them. Germline V gene lookup returns CDR1 MNHEY and CDR2 SMNVEV (reference sequence). The DNA of the CDR3 is TGTGCCAGCAGTTCCGACCCGTCGGGGAACACTGAAGCTTTCTTT. Amino acid sequence: CASSSDPSGNTEAFF.

This clonotype was seen ten or more times. The chain joins TRBV6-1 to TRBJ1-1; D ambiguous. V was clipped by 9 bases and J by 1 base, with 15 bases between them. The germline V gene has CDR1 MNHNS and CDR2 SASEGT. The CDR3 length is 14 residues. The CDR3: CARVSANQNTEAFF. Written as DNA, the CDR3 is TGTGCCAGGGTTAGTGCAAATCAGAACACTGAAGCTTTCTTT.

This clonotype was counted ten times or more. This sequence joins TRBV20-1 and TRBJ2-5; 8 nucleotides match TRBD1. Germline trimming cut 0 bases from V and 3 bases from J; bases unmatched to any gene: 6. The CDR3 is made up of 15 amino acids. CDR1 and CDR2 (germline): DFQATT, SNEGSKA (reference sequence). This CDR3 is CSARDLDRDEETQYF. The CDR3 DNA sequence: TGCAGTGCTAGAGATTTGGACAGGGATGAAGAGACCCAGTACTTC.

This chain uses TRBV12-3 or TRBV12-4 with TRBJ2-2, with a possible D match to TRBD2 (6 bases). CDR3 length: 16 amino acids. Trimming shortened V by 5 bases and J by 3 bases, and 16 bases separated the two germline ends. CDR3 in DNA: TGTGCCAGCAGTGCCCTCCTAGCGTCGTACACCGGGGAGCTGTTTTTT. Protein product: CASSALLASYTGELFF.

This clonotype was detected ten times or more. This chain uses TRBV7-6 with TRBJ2-2; 14 bases fit TRBD2. In germline, CDR1 is SGHVS, CDR2 FNYEAQ. This CDR3 region has 16 residues. The trim removed 4 bases at V and 6 bases at J, leaving 4 bases unmatched. CDR3 sequence reads: CASSSTSGRASGELFF. CDR3 sequence (DNA): TGTGCCAGCAGCTCGACTAGCGGGAGGGCCTCCGGGGAGCTGTTTTTT.